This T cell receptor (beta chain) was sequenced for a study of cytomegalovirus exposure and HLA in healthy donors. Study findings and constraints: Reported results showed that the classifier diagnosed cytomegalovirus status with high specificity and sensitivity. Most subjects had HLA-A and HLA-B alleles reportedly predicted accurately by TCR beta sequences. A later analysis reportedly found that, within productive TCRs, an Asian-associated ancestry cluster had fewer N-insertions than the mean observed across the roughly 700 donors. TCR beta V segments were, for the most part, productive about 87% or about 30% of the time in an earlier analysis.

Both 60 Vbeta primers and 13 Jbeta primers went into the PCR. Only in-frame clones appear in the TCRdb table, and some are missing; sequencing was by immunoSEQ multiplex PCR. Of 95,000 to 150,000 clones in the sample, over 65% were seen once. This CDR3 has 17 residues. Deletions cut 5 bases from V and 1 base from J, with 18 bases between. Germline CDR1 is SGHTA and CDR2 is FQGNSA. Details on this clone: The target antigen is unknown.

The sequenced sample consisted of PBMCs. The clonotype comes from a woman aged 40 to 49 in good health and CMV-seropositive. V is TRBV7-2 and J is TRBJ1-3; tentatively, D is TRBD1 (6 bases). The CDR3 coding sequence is TGTGCCAGCAGCCCTTCCGGGGGGCGTGTTTCTGGAAACACCATATATTTT. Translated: CASSPSGGRVSGNTIYF.